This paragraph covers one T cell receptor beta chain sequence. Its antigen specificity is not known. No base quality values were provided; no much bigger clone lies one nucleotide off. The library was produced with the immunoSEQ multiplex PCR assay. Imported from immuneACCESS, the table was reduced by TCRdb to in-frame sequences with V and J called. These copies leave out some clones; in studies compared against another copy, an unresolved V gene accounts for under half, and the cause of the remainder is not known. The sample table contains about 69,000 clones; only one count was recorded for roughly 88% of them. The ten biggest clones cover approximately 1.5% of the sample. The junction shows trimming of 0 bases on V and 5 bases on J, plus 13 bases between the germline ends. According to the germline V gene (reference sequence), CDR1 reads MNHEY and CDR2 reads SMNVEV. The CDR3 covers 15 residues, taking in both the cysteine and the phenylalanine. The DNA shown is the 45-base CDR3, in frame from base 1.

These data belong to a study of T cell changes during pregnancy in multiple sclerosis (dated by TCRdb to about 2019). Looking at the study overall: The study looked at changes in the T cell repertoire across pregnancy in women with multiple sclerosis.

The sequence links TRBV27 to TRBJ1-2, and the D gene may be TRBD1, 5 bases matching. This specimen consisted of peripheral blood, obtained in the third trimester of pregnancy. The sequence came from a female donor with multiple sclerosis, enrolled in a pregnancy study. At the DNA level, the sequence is TGTGCCAGCAGTTTATCCCTAGGAGGGGAGTATGGCTACACCTTC. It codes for CASSLSLGGEYGYTF.